The sequence of this T cell receptor (beta chain) was determined in a study of blood T cell repertoires in COVID-19. Whole-study context: Samples came from the United States, Italy and Spain, spanning acute and convalescent COVID-19. Sample material is recorded as cDNA or gDNA derived from T cells, B-cell-depleted T cells, or PBMCs.

How the authors handled the data: Reference gene primer amplification gave nucleated cell count estimates. The data were produced by immunoSEQ multiplex PCR, yet TCRdb's version contains in-frame clones alone and is incomplete. V, J and clone size are those of that table, while D and trimming were read from the DNA. The sample records 280,000 or so clones, around 88% being singletons. The sample was peripheral blood. This sequence was found in a woman aged 25-40 years who had recovered from COVID-19.

DNA for the CDR3: TGTGCCAGCAGTTTGCCCGGACAGTACAATGAGCAGTTCTTC. Translating it yields CASSLPGQYNEQFF. The rearrangement links TRBV28 to TRBJ2-1, with D possibly matching TRBD1 (6 bases). V dropped 3 bases and J dropped 4 bases, with 10 bases sitting between them. Germline V gene sequence: CDR1 MDHEN, CDR2 SYDVKM. CDR3 length equals 14 residues.